One sample yielded the 30 T cell receptor beta chains listed below, sequenced in a study of Ad26.COV2.S vaccination and SARS-CoV-2 variants. Sequencing used immunoSEQ multiplex PCR; TCRdb keeps in-frame clones, though not all of them. The sample holds hundreds of thousands of clones, under 95% seen once. The sequenced sample was peripheral blood, obtained after recovery from COVID-19. The receptors come from a human donor who had recovered from COVID-19.

This rearrangement joins TRBV12-3 or TRBV12-4 to TRBJ2-7; D uncertain. CDR3 size: 13 residues. V lost 1 base to trimming and J lost 3 bases, with 7 bases between them. CDR3 nucleotide sequence: TGTGCCAGCAGTTTAGAAGCTAGCTACGAGCAGTACTTC. The encoded protein is CASSLEASYEQYF.

The rearrangement joins TRBV19 to TRBJ1-3; D unclear. Germline assignment: CDR1 LNHDA and CDR2 SQIVND (reference sequence). V lost 6 bases and J 0 bases, leaving 9 bases between the germline ends. This CDR3 contains 14 residues. The chain's CDR3 is CASSRTFSGNTIYF. In DNA, the CDR3 is TGTGCCAGTAGCCGGACTTTCTCTGGAAACACCATATATTTT.

This clone was counted a few times. The chain recombines TRBV7-9 with TRBJ1-5; no clear D gene. CDR1 SEHNR and CDR2 FQNEAQ come from the germline V gene (reference sequence). The V end was cut by 0 bases, the J end by 7 bases, with 7 bases between. The CDR3 has 13 residues. CDR3 nucleotide sequence: TGTGCCAGCAGCTTAGCGGGGAGGCAGCCCCAGCATTTT. Encoded protein: CASSLAGRQPQHF.

The chain links TRBV29-1 to TRBJ2-5; D not resolved. V was trimmed by 2 bases and J by 6 bases, leaving 4 bases between them. In germline, CDR1 is SQVTM, CDR2 ANQGSEA. This CDR3 comprises 10 residues. The CDR3 coding sequence is TGCAGCGTTGAACTACAGACCCAGTACTTC. This codes for CSVELQTQYF.

The V and J genes are TRBV4-1 and TRBJ1-1; 7 nucleotides line up with TRBD1. Germline CDR1 reads MGHRA; CDR2 reads YSYEKL. V gave up 0 bases and J gave up 2 bases; unmatched junction bases: 15. The CDR3 is 19 amino acids. The CDR3 DNA sequence: TGCGCCAGCAGCCAAGAGAGAGGGGGCGCAGGAAATAAAAACACTGAAGCTTTCTTT. As protein: CASSQERGGAGNKNTEAFF.

V gene TRBV6-1 combines with J gene TRBJ2-3, with TRBD2 as a possible D gene (6 bases). The CDR3 sequence is 18 residues long. Germline lookup yields CDR1 MNHNS and CDR2 SASEGT. Trimming took off 3 bases at V and 0 bases at J, with 19 bases between the two ends. Written as DNA, the CDR3 is TGTGCCAGCAGTGAGCCCCTATGGGACTCTATGAGCACAGATACGCAGTATTTT. Amino acids: CASSEPLWDSMSTDTQYF.

The gene calls are TRBV9 and TRBJ2-6; D possibly matches TRBD1 or TRBD2 (5 bases each). Germline values: CDR1 SGDLS, CDR2 YYNGEE. The CDR3 spans 17 residues. V was clipped by 2 bases and J by 0 bases, with 12 bases between them. Written as DNA, the CDR3 is TGTGCCAGCAGCGTCGACGGGGCTGCCTCTGGGGCCAACGTCCTGACTTTC. Protein: CASSVDGAASGANVLTF.

The chain employs TRBV3-1 (or the pseudogene TRBV3-2) and TRBJ2-7; 9 bases align to TRBD1. Per the germline V gene, CDR1 is LGHDT and CDR2 is YNNKEL (reference sequence). The CDR3 spans 17 residues. After removal of 4 bases from V and 4 bases from J, the junction contained 14 bases not matched to a gene. The CDR3 loop is CASSPGTGKGPVYEQYF. The DNA for the CDR3 is TGTGCCAGCAGCCCCGGGACAGGGAAAGGTCCCGTATACGAGCAGTACTTC.

This clone was recorded only once. The chain joins TRBV6-2 or TRBV6-3 to TRBJ1-5, with TRBD1 identical over 9 bases. V lost 6 bases, J lost 4 bases, and 7 bases stayed unmatched. The length of the CDR3 is 15 residues. Germline CDR1 MNHEY, CDR2 SVGEGT. The CDR3 protein is CASSTGQGLNQPQHF. For the CDR3, the DNA is TGTGCCAGCAGCACGGGACAGGGCTTAAATCAGCCCCAGCATTTT.

This sequence joins TRBV4-1 and TRBJ1-1; D remains ambiguous. Germline CDR1 MGHRA, CDR2 YSYEKL. The CDR3 is made up of 14 amino acids. V dropped 4 bases and J dropped 1 base, with 10 bases sitting between them. The CDR3 sequence is CASSLAGSNTEAFF. DNA for the CDR3: TGCGCCAGCAGCCTGGCCGGGTCGAACACTGAAGCTTTCTTT.

This rearrangement joins TRBV7-3 to TRBJ1-2; maybe TRBD1 (6 bases). The CDR3 is 13 amino acids. CDR1 is SGHTA and CDR2 is FQGTGA in the germline V gene. Trimming left V 2 bases short and J 2 bases short, with 6 bases between. The chain's CDR3 is CASSLGGNYGYTF. The CDR3 DNA sequence: TGTGCCAGCAGCTTAGGGGGCAACTATGGCTACACCTTC.

This chain connects TRBV29-1 to TRBJ1-2, with D hard to call. The germline gives CDR1 SQVTM, CDR2 ANQGSEA. V was trimmed by 5 bases and J by 1 base, leaving 5 bases between them. The CDR3 covers 11 residues. This chain's CDR3 is CSVRFNYGYTF. CDR3 DNA: TGCAGCGTTCGATTTAACTATGGCTACACCTTC.

V usage is TRBV11-2 and J usage is TRBJ2-1; D may correspond to TRBD1 or TRBD2 (5 bases each). Looked up from germline, CDR1 is SGHAT and CDR2 is FQNNGV. The CDR3 spans 16 residues. Trimming left V 4 bases short and J 0 bases short, with 13 bases between. CDR3 sequence reads: CASSSIQGRSYNEQFF. CDR3 coding DNA: TGTGCCAGCAGCTCGATCCAGGGACGCTCCTACAATGAGCAGTTCTTC. Full variable domain (rest looked up from reference TRBV11-2 and TRBJ2-1): EAGVAQSPRYKIIEKRQSVAFWCNPISGHATLYWYQQILGQGPKLLIQFQNNGVVDDSQLPKDRFSAERLKGVDSTLKIQPAKLEDSAVYLCASSSIQGRSYNEQFFGPGTRLTVL.

The rearrangement joins TRBV6-5 to TRBJ2-1, with 10 positions matching TRBD2. CDR1 is MNHEY, CDR2 SVGAGI, per germline. V was pared by 6 bases and J by 3 bases, with 5 bases of the junction left unmatched. CDR3 length equals 15 residues. CDR3 sequence: CASRPSGGGYNEQFF. The CDR3 nucleotides are TGTGCCAGCAGACCGAGCGGGGGGGGCTACAATGAGCAGTTCTTC.

This clone occurred once. The chain has TRBV6-6 and TRBJ1-1; 11 bases are shared with TRBD1. With 5 bases clipped from V and 0 bases from J, the junction kept 17 bases outside the gene matches. CDR3 length: 20 residues. Germline V lookup: CDR1 MNHNY, CDR2 SVGAGI (reference sequence). The CDR3 loop is CASSRRNDWDRGSLNTEAFF. The CDR3 DNA reads TGTGCCAGCAGTCGTCGGAACGATTGGGACAGGGGGTCCTTGAACACTGAAGCTTTCTTT.

The rearrangement joins TRBV19 to TRBJ1-1, with 7 nucleotides matching TRBD1. CDR1 and CDR2 (germline): LNHDA, SQIVND (reference sequence). This CDR3 has 14 amino acids. V was clipped by 9 bases and J by 3 bases; unmatched bases: 10. In nucleotides, the CDR3 is TGTGCCAGCACGGAAAGGGGGCCGGACACTGAAGCTTTCTTT. Amino acids: CASTERGPDTEAFF.

This clone was seen once. This chain connects TRBV30 to TRBJ1-3; 8 bases fit TRBD1. From germline, CDR1 is GTSNPN and CDR2 SVGIG (reference sequence). Germline trimming cut 3 bases from V and 4 bases from J; bases unmatched to any gene: 14. The CDR3 is made up of 17 amino acids. This CDR3 reads CAWRVGTGGLVGNTIYF. DNA of the CDR3: TGTGCCTGGAGGGTTGGGACAGGAGGTTTAGTGGGAAACACCATATATTTT.

This sequence joins TRBV2 and TRBJ1-5; D is possibly TRBD1 (6 bases). This CDR3 has 15 amino acids. The germline V gene has CDR1 SNHLY and CDR2 FYNNEI. With 11 bases removed from V and 3 bases from J, the gap between germline ends came to 20 bases. As DNA, the CDR3 is TGTGCCGGGGCGGTGGAGGGGGGGATCAATCAGCCCCAGCATTTT. Its protein is CAGAVEGGINQPQHF.

The chain combines TRBV20-1 with TRBJ1-2, with 8 bases fitting TRBD1. V was pared by 6 bases and J by 8 bases, with 5 bases of the junction left unmatched. Germline V lookup: CDR1 DFQATT, CDR2 SNEGSKA (reference sequence). The CDR3 covers 11 residues. Here the CDR3 DNA reads TGCAGTGCCAGGACAGGGTTCGGCTACACCTTC. Translating gives CSARTGFGYTF.

The chain carries TRBV29-1 and TRBJ1-3; D might be TRBD1 (6 bases). Per germline, CDR1 SQVTM and CDR2 ANQGSEA. The V and J ends lost 0 bases and 9 bases respectively, with 12 bases between them. CDR3 length: 13 amino acids. The CDR3 DNA reads TGCAGCGTTGAAGAACGAGGGACAAGCACCATATATTTT. As protein: CSVEERGTSTIYF.

V usage is TRBV27 and J usage is TRBJ2-1; no firm D call. Germline V CDR1 and CDR2: MNHEY, SMNVEV (reference sequence). V was shortened by 2 bases and J by 4 bases, with 9 bases between the two germline ends. The length of the CDR3 is 14 residues. CDR3 sequence (DNA): TGTGCCAGCAGTTTAAGTCCGATTTACAATGAGCAGTTCTTC. Its protein product is CASSLSPIYNEQFF.

The chain uses TRBV12-5 and TRBJ1-4; 7 bases map to TRBD1. The CDR3 runs 17 residues. The germline V gene encodes CDR1 LGHNT and CDR2 FRNRAP. Trimming at V came to 0 bases and at J to 4 bases, leaving 8 bases not matched to a gene. The chain's CDR3 is CASGLVQRGRGNEKLFF. In DNA, the CDR3 is TGTGCTAGTGGTTTGGTACAAAGGGGGCGGGGTAATGAAAAACTGTTTTTT.

The chain joins TRBV3-1 (or the pseudogene TRBV3-2) to TRBJ1-1; 8 nucleotides line up with TRBD1. Germline CDR1 LGHDT, CDR2 YNNKEL (reference sequence). The V and J ends lost 5 bases and 5 bases, in that order; junction bases with no gene match: 16. The CDR3 is made up of 17 amino acids. CDR3 in DNA: TGTGCCAGCAGCACTCTACCTCTATTACAGGGGGAGACTGAAGCTTTCTTT. As protein: CASSTLPLLQGETEAFF.

The chain combines TRBV4-1 with TRBJ2-2, with 8 bases identical to TRBD1. Germline V gives CDR1 MGHRA, CDR2 YSYEKL. V gave up 5 bases and J gave up 0 bases; unmatched junction bases: 5. The CDR3 spans 16 residues. The CDR3, as DNA: TGCGCCAGCAGCACCCGGACAGGGCCGAACACCGGGGAGCTGTTTTTT. This translates into CASSTRTGPNTGELFF.

The chain combines TRBV9 with TRBJ1-1; D unclear. The CDR3 is 13 residues long. Looked up from germline, CDR1 is SGDLS and CDR2 is YYNGEE. The germline V and J ends were trimmed by 2 bases and 2 bases, with 7 bases remaining between them. The CDR3 loop reads CASSVSRNTEAFF. In nucleotides, the CDR3 is TGTGCCAGCAGCGTCAGTAGAAACACTGAAGCTTTCTTT.

This chain uses TRBV5-4 with TRBJ1-1, with 7 bases lining up with TRBD1. This CDR3 has 18 residues. Unmatched junction bases numbered 22, after V lost 6 bases and J lost 5 bases. Germline-derived CDR1 and CDR2 are SGHNT and YYREEE (reference sequence). CDR3 loop: CASILMAQGPSRGTEAFF. Here the CDR3 DNA reads TGTGCCAGCATCCTTATGGCCCAGGGTCCTTCCAGGGGGACTGAAGCTTTCTTT.

The rearrangement uses TRBV7-3 and TRBJ1-1; 9 nucleotides match TRBD1. Germline trimming cut 5 bases from V and 1 base from J; bases unmatched to any gene: 2. CDR1 and CDR2 from the germline V gene are SGHTA and FQGTGA. The CDR3 loop spans 14 amino acids. The CDR3 region has the DNA TGTGCCAGCAGCCTACAGGGGGCGAACACTGAAGCTTTCTTT. Translated, it gives CASSLQGANTEAFF.

The chain carries TRBV7-9 and TRBJ1-4; perhaps TRBD1 as D (5 bases). Germline-derived CDR1 and CDR2 are SEHNR and FQNEAQ (reference sequence). V gave up 6 bases and J gave up 0 bases, with 11 bases separating them. The CDR3 consists of 15 residues. The CDR3 loop reads CASSRTGATNEKLFF. Here the CDR3 DNA reads TGTGCCAGCAGTCGTACAGGCGCAACTAATGAAAAACTGTTTTTT.

As to this clone: The same CDR3 can be traced to other DNA sequences in this sample. V usage is TRBV4-1 and J usage is TRBJ1-5; D is unresolved. The germline CDR1 and CDR2 sequences are MGHRA and YSYEKL. Trimming took off 1 base at V and 1 base at J, with 5 bases between the two ends. The CDR3 sequence is 14 residues long. This CDR3 is CASSQGNSNQPQHF. The DNA for the CDR3 is TGCGCCAGCAGCCAAGGGAACAGCAATCAGCCCCAGCATTTT.

This chain links TRBV9 with TRBJ1-3; D gene ambiguous. The length of the CDR3 is 15 residues. The germline V and J ends were trimmed by 0 bases and 4 bases, with 11 bases remaining between them. CDR1 SGDLS and CDR2 YYNGEE come from the germline V gene. Written as DNA, the CDR3 is TGTGCCAGCAGCGTAGGTAACAGCTGGGGAAACACCATATATTTT. It is translated as CASSVGNSWGNTIYF.